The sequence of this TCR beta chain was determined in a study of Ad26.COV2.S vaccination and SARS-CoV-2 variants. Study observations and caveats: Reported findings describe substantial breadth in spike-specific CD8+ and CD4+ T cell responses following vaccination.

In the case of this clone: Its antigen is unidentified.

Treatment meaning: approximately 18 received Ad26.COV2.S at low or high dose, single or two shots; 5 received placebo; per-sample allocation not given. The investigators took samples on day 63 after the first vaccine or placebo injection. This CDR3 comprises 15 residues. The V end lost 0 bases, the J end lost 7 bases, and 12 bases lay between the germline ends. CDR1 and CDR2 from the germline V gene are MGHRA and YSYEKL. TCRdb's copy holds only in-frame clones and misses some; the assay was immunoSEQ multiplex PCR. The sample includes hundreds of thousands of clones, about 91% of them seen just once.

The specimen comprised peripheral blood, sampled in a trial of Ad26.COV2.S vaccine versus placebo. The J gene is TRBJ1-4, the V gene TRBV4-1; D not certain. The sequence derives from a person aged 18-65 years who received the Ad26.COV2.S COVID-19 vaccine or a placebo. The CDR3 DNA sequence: TGCGCCAGCAGCCAAGATGTAGTAATCACTGAAAAACTGTTTTTT. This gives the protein CASSQDVVITEKLFF.